Listed here are 19 T cell receptor beta chains from one sample, sequenced in a study of CD8+CD57+ T cells in acquired aplastic anemia. The template used for profiling TCR beta VDJ and CDR3 was genomic DNA. TCRdb fed the reads into MiXCR, producing one record per CDR3 protein. Of 150,000 to 200,000 distinct CDR3 sequences in the sample, around 40% were seen once. The material sequenced was sorted CD4+, CD8+, or CD8+CD57+ T cells (not recorded which) from PBMCs. The receptors were sampled from a human donor in good health.

About this clonotype itself: A read error may be the cause here, since a much bigger clone is one base away. This chain links TRBV5-1 with TRBJ2-1, with TRBD2 as a possible D gene (6 bases). This CDR3 contains 16 residues. Germline values: CDR1 SGHRS, CDR2 YFSETQ. The CDR3 region is CASSLAAGQNYNERFF. Here the CDR3 DNA reads TGCGCCAGCAGCTTGGCGGCGGGGCAGAATTACAATGAGCGGTTCTTC.

Remarks on this clonotype: A much larger clone differs by one base, so this may be a read error. The chain combines TRBV7-9 with TRBJ1-1; D remains unclear. The CDR3 covers 13 residues. Germline V gene sequence: CDR1 SEHNR, CDR2 FQNEAQ (reference sequence). The CDR3 region is CGSSLLFDGEAFF. The CDR3 DNA is TGTGGCAGCAGCTTGTTGTTTGACGGTGAAGCTTTCTTT.

This clonotype was seen many times. CDR3 amino acids: CASSYLQGVYGYTF. As DNA, the CDR3 is TGTGCCAGCAGTTACCTACAGGGGGTGTATGGCTACACCTTC. The chain uses TRBV6-5 and TRBJ1-2; 8 bases are shared with TRBD1. The CDR3 extends over 14 amino acids. The V gene's germline CDR1 is MNHEY and CDR2 SVGAGI. V lost 2 bases, J lost 5 bases, and 4 bases stayed unmatched.

The table lists this clonotype with a few counts. The rearrangement links TRBV24-1 to TRBJ2-5; 12 nucleotides line up with TRBD2. The CDR3 consists of 17 residues. V shed 1 base, J shed 5 bases, and the junction held 7 bases outside the gene matches. Germline V CDR1 and CDR2: KGHDR, SFDVKD. The CDR3 reads CATSDFGLAGGKETQYF. The CDR3 nucleotides read TGTGCCACCAGTGATTTTGGGCTAGCGGGAGGGAAGGAGACCCAGTACTTC.

Many counts were recorded for this clonotype. This rearrangement joins TRBV7-9 to TRBJ2-2; the match to TRBD2 covers 11 bases. The CDR3 runs to 16 residues. Trimming cost V 5 bases and J 7 bases; bases outside gene matches: 9. Looked up from germline, CDR1 is SEHNR and CDR2 is FQNEAQ (reference sequence). The CDR3 DNA follows: TGTGCCAGCAGCCCGACTAGCGGGGATACGTTCGGGGAGCTGTTTTTT. It yields the protein CASSPTSGDTFGELFF.

V usage is TRBV7-6 and J usage is TRBJ1-1; D gene uncertain. Trimming left V 5 bases short and J 1 base short, with 11 bases between. CDR1 is SGHVS and CDR2 is FNYEAQ in the germline V gene. The CDR3 consists of 14 residues. In DNA form, the CDR3 reads TGTGCCAGCAGCCCCGGCGAGGGGAACACTGAAGCTTTCTTT. Translated: CASSPGEGNTEAFF.

The J gene is TRBJ2-1, the V gene TRBV10-3; D uncertain. Germline V gives CDR1 ENHRY, CDR2 SYGVKD. CDR3 length: 16 amino acids. V was trimmed by 4 bases and J by 0 bases, leaving 13 bases between them. The CDR3 is CAISAGGGASYNEQFF. The CDR3 region has the DNA TGTGCCATCAGTGCTGGCGGTGGCGCCTCCTACAATGAGCAGTTCTTC.

V usage is TRBV10-3 and J usage is TRBJ1-2; D remains unclear. The CDR3 has 12 amino acids. Per the germline V gene, CDR1 is ENHRY and CDR2 is SYGVKD. Trimming shortened V by 5 bases and J by 5 bases, and 9 bases separated the two germline ends. CDR3 DNA sequence: TGTGCCATCAGTAATCCGGGGTATGGCTACACCTTC. Encoded protein: CAISNPGYGYTF.

This clonotype was seen repeatedly, ten times or more. This chain's CDR3 is CASSSKGQGVVGELFF. The CDR3 region has the DNA TGTGCCAGCAGCTCCAAGGGACAGGGGGTCGTCGGGGAGCTGTTTTTT. The V gene is TRBV7-3, the J gene TRBJ2-2; 11 bases are shared with TRBD1. Germline lookup yields CDR1 SGHTA and CDR2 FQGTGA. The CDR3 spans 16 residues. Germline trimming cut 4 bases from V and 7 bases from J; bases unmatched to any gene: 8.

The rearrangement links TRBV2 to TRBJ1-1; 7 nucleotides align to TRBD1. The length of the CDR3 is 14 residues. The V gene's germline CDR1 is SNHLY and CDR2 FYNNEI. Germline trimming cut 4 bases from V and 11 bases from J; bases unmatched to any gene: 13. CDR3: CASSVQALQGMAFF. For the CDR3, the DNA is TGTGCCAGCAGTGTCCAAGCTCTACAGGGGATGGCTTTCTTT.

This clonotype occurred many times. A junction boundary mismatches the germline segment, possibly from a read error. The J gene is TRBJ2-7, the V gene TRBV7-2; no firm D call. Germline CDR1 is SGHTA and CDR2 is FQGNSA. The CDR3 contains 15 residues. This chain's CDR3 is CASSLVPSSDYEQYF. As DNA, the CDR3 is TGTGCCAGCAGTTTAGTTCCTTCTTCCGACTACGAGCAGTACTTC.

This clonotype was detected ten times or more. The chain employs TRBV4-1 and TRBJ1-5; TRBD1 aligns across 10 bases. CDR1 MGHRA and CDR2 YSYEKL come from the germline V gene. This CDR3 is 17 amino acids long. V gave up 2 bases and J gave up 6 bases; unmatched junction bases: 10. CDR3 DNA: TGCGCCAGCAGCCAAATAGGCCGGGACAGGGGAGGTCAGCCCCAGCATTTT. It is translated as CASSQIGRDRGGQPQHF.

The V gene is TRBV10-3, the J gene TRBJ1-1, with TRBD1 as a possible D gene (5 bases). The germline V and J ends were trimmed by 2 bases and 4 bases, with 8 bases remaining between them. Germline loops: CDR1 ENHRY, CDR2 SYGVKD. This CDR3 is 13 amino acids long. For the CDR3, the DNA is TGTGCCATCAGTGAGGGGGACGGCACTGAAGCTTTCTTT. This gives the protein CAISEGDGTEAFF.

This clonotype was detected ten times or more. The rearrangement joins TRBV11-1 to TRBJ2-5; 11 bases match TRBD2. V was clipped by 5 bases and J by 5 bases; unmatched bases: 13. In germline, CDR1 is SGHAT, CDR2 FQDESV (reference sequence). The CDR3 has 17 residues. The CDR3 nucleotides are TGTGCCAGCAGCCCAGCTAGCGGGAGGAGTGGGGAGGAGACCCAGTACTTC. Its protein is CASSPASGRSGEETQYF.

This clonotype was counted at least ten times. CDR3 nucleotides: TGCAGTGCTAGAGATCCCGCTCGTGGAAACACCATATATTTT. The encoded protein is CSARDPARGNTIYF. The genes are TRBV20-1 and TRBJ1-3; D is uncertain. The germline V gene encodes CDR1 DFQATT and CDR2 SNEGSKA (reference sequence). This CDR3 spans 14 amino acids. Trimming took off 0 bases at V and 3 bases at J, with 9 bases between the two ends.

This clonotype was found many times. This chain links TRBV7-3 with TRBJ2-1; D is possibly TRBD2 (5 bases). Per germline, CDR1 SGHTA and CDR2 FQGTGA. V was shortened by 9 bases and J by 7 bases, with 16 bases between the two germline ends. The CDR3 covers 13 residues. DNA of the CDR3: TGTGCCAGTGGAGGACTTCGAGGAAATGAGCAGTTCTTC. This translates into CASGGLRGNEQFF.

This clonotype was detected once. This sequence joins TRBV11-1 and TRBJ2-2; D gene unclear. The length of the CDR3 is 15 residues. In germline, CDR1 is SGHAT, CDR2 FQDESV (reference sequence). The germline V and J ends were trimmed by 0 bases and 1 base, with 6 bases remaining between them. Written as DNA, the CDR3 is TGTGCCAGCAGCTTAGCCTTAGGGAACACCGGGGAGCTGTTTTTT. Amino acids: CASSLALGNTGELFF.

This clonotype was seen a handful of times. V gene TRBV6-1 combines with J gene TRBJ1-2, with 10 bases fitting TRBD1. V lost 3 bases and J lost 4; bases outside the gene matches: 2. Per the germline V gene, CDR1 is MNHNS and CDR2 is SASEGT. The CDR3 is made up of 14 amino acids. The CDR3 DNA sequence: TGTGCCAGCAGTGACCGGACAGGGGGCTATGGCTACACCTTC. Its protein is CASSDRTGGYGYTF.

This clonotype appeared many times. This sequence joins TRBV25-1 and TRBJ1-1; D is unclear. CDR1 and CDR2 from the germline V gene are MGHDK and SYGVNS. The CDR3 loop spans 12 amino acids. V was clipped by 6 bases and J by 7 bases, with 12 bases between them. DNA for the CDR3: TGTGCCAGCAGGCTTGGGGTGTTTGAAGCTTTCTTT. Protein: CASRLGVFEAFF.